This is a list of T cell receptor beta chains from one sample in a study of blood T cell repertoires in COVID-19. Method: immunoSEQ multiplex PCR; TCRdb's copy keeps in-frame clones and lacks some. The repertoire holds about 200,000 clones, with just over 85% as singletons. Sequences were obtained from PBMCs or T cells enriched from blood (not recorded which). The receptors originated from a middle-aged woman with acute COVID-19. The CDR3 runs from the conserved cysteine through the conserved F or W. A D gene is named only where the DNA matches it firmly. Not every row has a clone size; where given, it reads once, few, many or a size class.

v_gene,d_gene,abundance,j_gene,CDR3nt,CDR3aa
TRBV19,TRBD1,NA,TRBJ1-1,TGTGCCAGTAGTATGGGAGGGACAGGGGGCGCCGTGTCGGCCGAAGCTTTCTTT,CASSMGGTGGAVSAEAFF
TRBV15,TRBD1,once,TRBJ2-1,TGTGCCACCAGCAGGGGAGACAGGGGCGCCTACAATGAGCAGTTCTTC,CATSRGDRGAYNEQFF
TRBV7-6,TRBD2,NA,TRBJ2-5,TGTGCCAGCAGCTTAGAACTAGCGGTTCAAGAGACCCAGTACTTC,CASSLELAVQETQYF
TRBV7-9,NA,NA,TRBJ1-1,TGTGCCAGCAGGCCGGGACACGCGAACACTGAAGCTTTCTTT,CASRPGHANTEAFF
TRBV28,TRBD1,NA,TRBJ1-2,TGTGCCAGCAGTCGACAGGGGAGGTATGGCTACACCTTC,CASSRQGRYGYTF
TRBV6-6,NA,NA,TRBJ1-5,TGTGCCAGCAGTCCCCCTTCGGCAGGGAGGGGCAATCAGCCCCAGCATTTT,CASSPPSAGRGNQPQHF
TRBV14,NA,NA,TRBJ2-5,TGTGCCAGCAGCCAAGTCGGTGGGACCCAGTACTTC,CASSQVGGTQYF
TRBV15,TRBD1,NA,TRBJ2-5,TGTGCCACCAGCGAGGGGGACAGGGGCGTCCAAGAGACCCAGTACTTC,CATSEGDRGVQETQYF
TRBV5-1,NA,NA,TRBJ1-1,TGCGCCAGCAGCCAGAGACCCCGAGGGGGTACGCTGAACACTGAAGCTTTCTTT,CASSQRPRGGTLNTEAFF
TRBV11-2,NA,once,TRBJ2-1,TGTGCCAGCAGCCGTAGCCGCAATGAGCAGTTCTTC,CASSRSRNEQFF
TRBV2,TRBD2,NA,TRBJ2-7,TGTGCCAGCAGTACCGGGACTAGTGCGTACGAGCAGTACTTC,CASSTGTSAYEQYF
TRBV27,TRBD1,NA,TRBJ1-3,TGTGCCAGCAGTTTGGAGGCGGACAGGGGCACAACTCTCTCTGGAAACACCATATATTTT,CASSLEADRGTTLSGNTIYF
TRBV7-9,NA,few,TRBJ1-5,TGTGCCAGCAGCGGAGGGGAGGGCAATCAGCCCCAGCATTTT,CASSGGEGNQPQHF
TRBV9,NA,NA,TRBJ1-4,TGTGCCAGCAGCTCCGGGGGAGGGGGGTCTAATGAAAAACTGTTTTTT,CASSSGGGGSNEKLFF
TRBV27,TRBD2,NA,TRBJ2-5,TGTGCCAGCAGGCCCGATCTAGCGGTCCAAGAGACCCAGTACTTC,CASRPDLAVQETQYF
TRBV18,NA,NA,TRBJ2-7,TGTGCCAGCTCACCACCATCCACCGGTGGCGAGCAGTACTTC,CASSPPSTGGEQYF
TRBV23-1,NA,few,TRBJ1-5,TGCGCCAGCAGCCAAGGGGGGGAGAGGAACAATCAGCCCCAGCATTTT,CASSQGGERNNQPQHF
TRBV28,TRBD2,NA,TRBJ2-7,TGTGCCAGCAGTTTGGAGACTAGCGGGAGGGGGTACGAGCAGTACTTC,CASSLETSGRGYEQYF
TRBV28,NA,few,TRBJ1-5,TGTGCCAGCAGCCCAGGGTGGGCAAACAATCAGCCCCAGCATTTT,CASSPGWANNQPQHF
TRBV29-1,TRBD2,NA,TRBJ2-1,TGCAGCGTTGAGGGGGTTAGCGGGAGTAATCTATACAATGAGCAGTTCTTC,CSVEGVSGSNLYNEQFF
TRBV6-5,TRBD1,once,TRBJ1-1,TGTGCCAGCAGTTACTCGACAGGGGGGACTGAAGCTTTCTTT,CASSYSTGGTEAFF
TRBV21-1,NA,NA,TRBJ2-1,TGTGCCGGCCGGGACAGGGCCAACAATGAGCAGTTCTTC,CAGRDRANNEQFF